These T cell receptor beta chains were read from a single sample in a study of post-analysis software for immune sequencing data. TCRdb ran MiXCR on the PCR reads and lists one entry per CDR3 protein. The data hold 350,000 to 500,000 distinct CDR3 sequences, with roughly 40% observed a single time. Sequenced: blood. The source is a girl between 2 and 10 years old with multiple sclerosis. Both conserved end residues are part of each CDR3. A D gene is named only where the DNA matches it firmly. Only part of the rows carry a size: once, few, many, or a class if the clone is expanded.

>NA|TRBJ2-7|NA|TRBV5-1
TGCGCCAGCAGCCTCGGGGCGGGTGGAGGTACGTTCGCCTCCGATACCGAGCAGTACTTC
CASSLGAGGGTFASDTEQYF
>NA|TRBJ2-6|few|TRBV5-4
TGTGCCAGCAGCTTGTACAGGCTCGCCTCTGGGGCCAACGTCCTGACTTTC
CASSLYRLASGANVLTF
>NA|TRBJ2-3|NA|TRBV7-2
TGTGCCAGCAGCTTAGTGCGGGACACCTACACAGATACGCAGTATTTT
CASSLVRDTYTDTQYF
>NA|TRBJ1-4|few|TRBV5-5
TGTGCCAGCAGCCCTCAGGGGTACGGGGAAAAACTGTTTTTT
CASSPQGYGEKLFF
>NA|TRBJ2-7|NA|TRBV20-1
TGCAGTGCTAGATGGCACAGCTCCTACGAGCAGTACTTC
CSARWHSSYEQYF
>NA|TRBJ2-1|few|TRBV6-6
TGTGCCAGCAGTCCTACCTTCAATGAGCAGTTCTTC
CASSPTFNEQFF
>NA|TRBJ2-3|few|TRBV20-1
TGCAGTGCTAGTACCCCCACAGATACGCAGTATTTT
CSASTPTDTQYF
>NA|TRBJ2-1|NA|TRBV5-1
TGCGCCAGCGGTGGGGGGAGCTCCTACAATGAGCAGTTCTTC
CASGGGSSYNEQFF
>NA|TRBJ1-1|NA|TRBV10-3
TGTGCCATCAGTGATGTAAGCGCTGAAGCTTTCTTT
CAISDVSAEAFF
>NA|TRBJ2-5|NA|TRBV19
TGTGCCAGTAGCCCATCGTACCAAGAGACCCAGTACTTC
CASSPSYQETQYF
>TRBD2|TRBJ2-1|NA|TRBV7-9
TGTGCCAGCAGGCCACCACTAGCGGGGTCCTACAATGAGCAGTTCTTC
CASRPPLAGSYNEQFF
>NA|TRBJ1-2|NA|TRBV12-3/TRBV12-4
TGTGCCAGCACCCCCCGGATGGACAGATATAACTATGGCTACACCTTC
CASTPRMDRYNYGYTF
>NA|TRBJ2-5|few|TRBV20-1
TGCAGTGCTTCATGGCCACCCACCAAGGGGACCCAGTACTTC
CSASWPPTKGTQYF
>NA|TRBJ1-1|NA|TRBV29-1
TGCAGCGTCAGGGGTTTTAACACTGAAGCTTTCTTT
CSVRGFNTEAFF
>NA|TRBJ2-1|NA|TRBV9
TGTGCCAGCAGCGTTCGTGGCCTACCAACATCTCGGGCCTACAATGAGCAGTTCTTC
CASSVRGLPTSRAYNEQFF
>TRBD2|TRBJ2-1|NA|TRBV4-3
TGCACCAGCAGCCAAGATAGCCCCCTGACTAGCGGGATTAACAATGAGCAGTTCTTC
CTSSQDSPLTSGINNEQFF
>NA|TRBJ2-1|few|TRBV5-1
TGCGCCAGCAGCTTGGAAAATGGGAATGAGCAGTTCTTC
CASSLENGNEQFF
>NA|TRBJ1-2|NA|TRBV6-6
TGTGCCAGCAGGACTGGGACGGGCTATGGCTACACCTTC
CASRTGTGYGYTF
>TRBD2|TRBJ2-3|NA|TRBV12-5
TGTGCTAGTCTCAAGCGGGGGGCTAGCACAGATACGCAGTATTTT
CASLKRGASTDTQYF
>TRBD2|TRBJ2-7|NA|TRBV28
TGTGCCAGCACCAGGCCGGGGGAGGGTTTCTACGAGCAGTACTTC
CASTRPGEGFYEQYF
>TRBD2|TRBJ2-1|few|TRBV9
TGTGCCAGCAGCGTAGCCGGTGAACTAGCGGGGGGAACCTACAATGAGCAGTTCTTC
CASSVAGELAGGTYNEQFF
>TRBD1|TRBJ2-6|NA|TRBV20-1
TGCAGTGCCCTGGGACAGGGTAATGCCGGGGCCAACGTCCTGACTTTC
CSALGQGNAGANVLTF
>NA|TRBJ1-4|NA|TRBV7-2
TGTGCCAGCAGCTTTGGGGGGGGTGAAAAACTGTTTTTT
CASSFGGGEKLFF
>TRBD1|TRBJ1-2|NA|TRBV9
TGTGCCAGCAGCCCGGGACAGCGCGACTATGGCTACACCTTC
CASSPGQRDYGYTF
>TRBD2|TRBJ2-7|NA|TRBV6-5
TGTGCCAGCTCAATCCTAGCGGGTGGCTACGAGCAGTACTTC
CASSILAGGYEQYF
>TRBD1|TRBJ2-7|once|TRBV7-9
TGTGCCAGCAGCTTAGTTGGGACAGGGGTCTCCTACGAGCAGTACTTC
CASSLVGTGVSYEQYF
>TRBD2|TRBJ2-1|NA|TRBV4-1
TGCGCCAGCAGCCTAATCACTAGCGGACCCGAGCAGTTCTTC
CASSLITSGPEQFF
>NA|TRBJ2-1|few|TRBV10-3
TGTGCCATCAGAGGGAATTCGGGCCGAGATGAGCAGTTCTTC
CAIRGNSGRDEQFF
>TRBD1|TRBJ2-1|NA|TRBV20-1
TGCAGTGCTAGAGACTCAGGACAGGTGGTTTACAATGAGCAGTTCTTC
CSARDSGQVVYNEQFF
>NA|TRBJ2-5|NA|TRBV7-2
TGTGCCAGCAGCTTAGGGGGAGCGAGTGAGACCCAGTACTTC
CASSLGGASETQYF
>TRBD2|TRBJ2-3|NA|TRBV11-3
TGTGCCAGCAGCTTAGGGACTAGCGGGACCACAGATACGCAGTATTTT
CASSLGTSGTTDTQYF
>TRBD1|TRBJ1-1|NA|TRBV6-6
TGTGCCAGCAGGGAGGACAGGGGGTCGACTGAAGCTTTCTTT
CASREDRGSTEAFF
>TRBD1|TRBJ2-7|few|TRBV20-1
TGCAGTGCTAAACCTCAGGGGGCGGTCTACGAGCAGTACTTC
CSAKPQGAVYEQYF
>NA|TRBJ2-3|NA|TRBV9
TGTGCCAGCAGCCCGTCTAGCGCCAGCACAGATACGCAGTATTTT
CASSPSSASTDTQYF
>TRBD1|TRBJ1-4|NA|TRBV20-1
TGCAGTGCTAGGAACATACAGGGGACTAATGAAAAACTGTTTTTT
CSARNIQGTNEKLFF
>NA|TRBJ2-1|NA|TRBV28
TGTGCCAGCAGTTGGGCATTACAAGAGAGATACAATGAGCAGTTCTTC
CASSWALQERYNEQFF
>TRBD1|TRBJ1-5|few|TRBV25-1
TGTGCCAGCAGTGAATCAGGGGGCGCCCCCAATCAGCCCCAGCATTTT
CASSESGGAPNQPQHF
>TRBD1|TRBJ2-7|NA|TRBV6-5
TGTGCCAGCAGTTACTCGGGGGACAGGGGGCAGGGCGAGCAGTACTTC
CASSYSGDRGQGEQYF
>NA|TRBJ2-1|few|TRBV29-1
TGCAGCGTTGTAGAAGCAGGAGGCTACAATGAGCAGTTCTTC
CSVVEAGGYNEQFF
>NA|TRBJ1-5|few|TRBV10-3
TGTGCCATCAGTGAGTTACAGAATCAGCCCCAGCATTTT
CAISELQNQPQHF
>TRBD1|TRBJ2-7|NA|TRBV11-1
TGTGCCAGTCGACAGGGGAAATTGTACGAGCAGTACTTC
CASRQGKLYEQYF
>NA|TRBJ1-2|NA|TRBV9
TGTGCCAGCAGCGTAGGCCAGGGGCCTTATGGCTACACCTTC
CASSVGQGPYGYTF
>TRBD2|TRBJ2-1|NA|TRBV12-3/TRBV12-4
TGTGCCAGCAGTTTCATGACTAGCGGGGTAGGGCAGTTCTTC
CASSFMTSGVGQFF
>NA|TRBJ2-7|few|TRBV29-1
TGCAGCGTGGAGACCAGGGGCCTCCTTAGGGAGCAGTACTTC
CSVETRGLLREQYF
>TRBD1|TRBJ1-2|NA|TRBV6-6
TGTGCCAGCAGCTTGCGGGGACAGGCCTATGGCTACACCTTC
CASSLRGQAYGYTF
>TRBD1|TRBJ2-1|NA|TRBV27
TGTGCCGGCAGCTCCCCTCTCTACCGGGACAGGGCCAATGAGCAGTTCTTC
CAGSSPLYRDRANEQFF
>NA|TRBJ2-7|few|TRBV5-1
TGCGCCAGCAGCCGGGGGGCGGGCATCTCCTACGAGCAGTACTTC
CASSRGAGISYEQYF
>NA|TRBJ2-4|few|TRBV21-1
TGTGCCAGCAGCAAACTTGGCAATTTAGGCCCCATAGCCAAAAACATTCAGTACTTC
CASSKLGNLGPIAKNIQYF
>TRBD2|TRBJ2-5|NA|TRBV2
TGTGCCAGCAGTCCACTACTAGCGGGAAGAGAGACCCAGTACTTC
CASSPLLAGRETQYF
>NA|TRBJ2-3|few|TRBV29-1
TGCAGCGTTGAGGGATCGGATACGCAGTATTTT
CSVEGSDTQYF
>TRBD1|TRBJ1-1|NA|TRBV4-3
TGCGCCAGCAGCCAAGATGGGACAGGGGCTCACACTGAAGCTTTCTTT
CASSQDGTGAHTEAFF
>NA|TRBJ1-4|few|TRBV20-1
TGCAGTGCTAGAGATCAGAAGCGGACTAATGAAAAACTGTTTTTT
CSARDQKRTNEKLFF
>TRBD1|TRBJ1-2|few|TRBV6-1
TGTGCCAGCAGGACCCAGGGGGTTGGCTACACCTTC
CASRTQGVGYTF
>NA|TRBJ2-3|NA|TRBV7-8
TGTGCCAGCAGCCCCCCCCTCGGGCGCGAGGGGAGAACAGATACGCAGTATTTT
CASSPPLGREGRTDTQYF
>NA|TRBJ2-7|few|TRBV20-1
TGCAGTGCTAGGATCTCTTCCTACGAGCAGTACTTC
CSARISSYEQYF
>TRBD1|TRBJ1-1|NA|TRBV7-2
TGTGCCAGCAGCTGGACAGGGACCAGCGTAACTGAAGCTTTCTTT
CASSWTGTSVTEAFF
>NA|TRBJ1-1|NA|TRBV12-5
TGTGCTAGTGGTTTGACCCGGGACCCCCAGCGGAACACTGAAGCTTTCTTT
CASGLTRDPQRNTEAFF
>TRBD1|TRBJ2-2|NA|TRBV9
TGTGCCAGCAGCCCCCTGACAGGGATAAGCACCGGGGAGCTGTTTTTT
CASSPLTGISTGELFF
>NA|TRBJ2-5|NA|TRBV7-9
TGTGCCAGCAGCCTCGGACGTTTGTACCAAGAGACCCAGTACTTC
CASSLGRLYQETQYF